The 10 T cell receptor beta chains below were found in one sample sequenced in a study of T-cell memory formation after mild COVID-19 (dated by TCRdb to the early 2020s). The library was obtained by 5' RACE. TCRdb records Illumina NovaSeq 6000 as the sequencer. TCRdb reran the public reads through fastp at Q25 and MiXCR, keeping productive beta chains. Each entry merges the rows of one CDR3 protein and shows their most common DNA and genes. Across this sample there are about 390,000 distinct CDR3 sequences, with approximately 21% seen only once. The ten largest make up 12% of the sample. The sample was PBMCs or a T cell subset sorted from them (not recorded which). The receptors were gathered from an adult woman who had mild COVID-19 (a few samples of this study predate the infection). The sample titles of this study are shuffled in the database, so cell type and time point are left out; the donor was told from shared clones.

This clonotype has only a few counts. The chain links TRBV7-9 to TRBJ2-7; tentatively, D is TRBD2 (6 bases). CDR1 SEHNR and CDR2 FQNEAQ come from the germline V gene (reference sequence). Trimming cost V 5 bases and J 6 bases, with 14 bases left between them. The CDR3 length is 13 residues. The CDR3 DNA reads TGTGCCAGCAGCCCCCATGGGGGACTCGAGCAGTACTTC. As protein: CASSPHGGLEQYF.

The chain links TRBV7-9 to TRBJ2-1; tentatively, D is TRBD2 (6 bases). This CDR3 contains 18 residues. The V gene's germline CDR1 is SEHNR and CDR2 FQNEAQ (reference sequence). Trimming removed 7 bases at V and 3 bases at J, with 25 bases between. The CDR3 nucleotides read TGTGCCAGCACTGGGGGGAGCGCGGTATCCGGCTTCTACAATGAGCAGTTCTTC. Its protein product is CASTGGSAVSGFYNEQFF. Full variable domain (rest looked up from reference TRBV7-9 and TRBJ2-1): DTGVSQNPRHKITKRGQNVTFRCDPISEHNRLYWYRQTLGQGPEFLTYFQNEAQLEKSRLLSDRFSAERPKGSFSTLEIQRTEQGDSAMYLCASTGGSAVSGFYNEQFFGPGTRLTVL.

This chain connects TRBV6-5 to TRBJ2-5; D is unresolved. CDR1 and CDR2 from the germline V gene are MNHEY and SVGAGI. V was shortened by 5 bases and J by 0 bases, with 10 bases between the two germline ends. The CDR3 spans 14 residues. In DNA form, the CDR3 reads TGTGCCAGCAGTAGCGAAGGATACCAAGAGACCCAGTACTTC. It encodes CASSSEGYQETQYF.

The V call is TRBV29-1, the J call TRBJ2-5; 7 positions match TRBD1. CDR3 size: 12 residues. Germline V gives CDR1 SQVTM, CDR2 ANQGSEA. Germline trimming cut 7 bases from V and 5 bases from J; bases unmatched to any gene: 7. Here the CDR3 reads CSGLQGRETQYF. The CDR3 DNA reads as TGCAGCGGATTACAGGGGCGGGAGACCCAGTACTTC.

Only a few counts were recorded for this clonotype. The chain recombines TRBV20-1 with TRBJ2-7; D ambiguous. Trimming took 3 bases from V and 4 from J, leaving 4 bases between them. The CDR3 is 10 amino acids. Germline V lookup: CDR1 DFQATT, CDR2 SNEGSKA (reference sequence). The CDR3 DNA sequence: TGCAGTGCTAGGGGTTACGAGCAGTACTTC. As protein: CSARGYEQYF.

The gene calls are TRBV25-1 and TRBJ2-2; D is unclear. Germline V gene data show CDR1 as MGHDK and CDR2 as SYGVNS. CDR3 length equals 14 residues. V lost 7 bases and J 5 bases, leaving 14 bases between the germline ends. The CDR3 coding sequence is TGTGCCAGCAAGGCGGCATTTGATACCGGGGAGCTGTTTTTT. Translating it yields CASKAAFDTGELFF.

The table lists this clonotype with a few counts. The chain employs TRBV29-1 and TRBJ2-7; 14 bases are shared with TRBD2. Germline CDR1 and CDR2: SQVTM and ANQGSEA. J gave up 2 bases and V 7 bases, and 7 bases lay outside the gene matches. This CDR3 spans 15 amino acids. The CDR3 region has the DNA TGCAGCGCCCGGGGGACTAGCGGGAGCCCCTACGAGCAGTACTTC. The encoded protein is CSARGTSGSPYEQYF.

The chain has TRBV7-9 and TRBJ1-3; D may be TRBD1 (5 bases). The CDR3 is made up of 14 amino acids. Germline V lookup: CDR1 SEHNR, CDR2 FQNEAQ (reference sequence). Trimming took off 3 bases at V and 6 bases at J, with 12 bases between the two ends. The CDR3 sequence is CASSLTGGENTIYF. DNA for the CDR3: TGTGCCAGCAGCTTGACCGGGGGAGAAAACACCATATATTTT.

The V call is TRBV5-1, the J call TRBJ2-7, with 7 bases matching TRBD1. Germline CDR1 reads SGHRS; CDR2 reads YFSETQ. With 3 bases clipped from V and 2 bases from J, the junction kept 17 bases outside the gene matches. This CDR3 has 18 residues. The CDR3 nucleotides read TGCGCCAGCAGCTCCGCCTCCCCTGACAGGGTCGGGACCTACGAGCAGTACTTC. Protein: CASSSASPDRVGTYEQYF.

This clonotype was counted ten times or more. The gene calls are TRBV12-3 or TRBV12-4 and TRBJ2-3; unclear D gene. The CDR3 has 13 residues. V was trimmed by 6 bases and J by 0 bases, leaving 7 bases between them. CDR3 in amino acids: CASRPGSTDTQYF. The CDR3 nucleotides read TGTGCCAGCAGGCCCGGCAGCACAGATACGCAGTATTTT.